The 2 T cell receptor beta chains in this list originate from one sample, sequenced in a study of T-cell memory formation after mild COVID-19. TCRdb recomputed calls from the 5' RACE reads with MiXCR, one row per CDR3 protein. The sample includes about 560,000 distinct CDR3 sequences, approximately 18% of them seen just once. The source material was PBMCs or a T cell subset sorted from them (not recorded which). Source of these receptors: an adult woman who had mild COVID-19 (a few samples of this study predate the infection). Cell type and time point are not known.

The chain is built from TRBV30 and TRBJ2-7; D is unresolved. The CDR3 consists of 13 residues. The V gene's germline CDR1 is GTSNPN and CDR2 SVGIG (reference sequence). V lost 2 bases to trimming and J lost 6 bases, with 14 bases between them. The CDR3 DNA follows: TGTGCCTGGAGTAAGAACTCCCAGAGCGAGCAGTACTTC. This translates into CAWSKNSQSEQYF. Full variable domain (outside the CDR3, taken from reference TRBV30 and TRBJ2-7): SQTIHQWPATLVQPVGSPLSLECTVEGTSNPNLYWYRQAAGRGLQLLFYSVGIGQISSEVPQNLSASRPQDRQFILSSKKLLLSDSGFYLCAWSKNSQSEQYFGPGTRLTVT.

This clonotype was counted only a few times. The chain is built from TRBV6-2 or TRBV6-3 and TRBJ1-2; TRBD1 aligns across 7 bases. This CDR3 is built from 14 residues. Trimming at V came to 5 bases and at J to 4 bases, leaving 7 bases not matched to a gene. Germline CDR1 and CDR2: MNHEY and SVGEGT. The CDR3 region has the DNA TGTGCCAGCAGTCCAGGGGGTTTTTCCTATGGCTACACCTTC. Protein product: CASSPGGFSYGYTF.